This TCR beta chain comes out of a study of T-cell reconstitution after alpha-beta-depleted transplantation in children. The study, taken as a whole, reports: Some patients owed their high day-60 TCRbeta diversity to surviving recipient T cells and thymic progenitors. At the one-year point after transplant, T-cell counts and TCRbeta diversity were found to come mostly from T cells that had been newly produced. By about two months after transplant, alpha-beta T cells reportedly arose from several hundred graft clones that had expanded.

To note about this clonotype: What it binds is not known.

During its preparation, the TCRbeta library received unique molecular identifiers. From the PCR reads, TCRdb called clonotypes with MiXCR, one entry per CDR3 protein. The sample comprises around 370,000 distinct CDR3 sequences, 15% to 20% of which are singletons, and approximately 44% rests with the top ten. The V gene's germline CDR1 is SGDLS and CDR2 YYNGEE. V lost 1 base, J lost 5 bases, and 5 bases stayed unmatched. The CDR3 sequence is 15 residues long. This material consisted of PBMCs, mostly from graft donor cells, taken 360 days after TCRalphabeta/CD19-depleted stem cell transplant. The chain links TRBV9 to TRBJ2-5; 10 bases align to TRBD2. The receptor was derived from a male patient aged 2 to 10 who had a stem cell transplant for acute lymphoblastic leukemia, so the T cells may come from the graft donor. As DNA, the CDR3 is TGTGCCAGCAGCGTACAAGCGGGAGGGTCGGAGACCCAGTACTTC. Protein product: CASSVQAGGSETQYF.